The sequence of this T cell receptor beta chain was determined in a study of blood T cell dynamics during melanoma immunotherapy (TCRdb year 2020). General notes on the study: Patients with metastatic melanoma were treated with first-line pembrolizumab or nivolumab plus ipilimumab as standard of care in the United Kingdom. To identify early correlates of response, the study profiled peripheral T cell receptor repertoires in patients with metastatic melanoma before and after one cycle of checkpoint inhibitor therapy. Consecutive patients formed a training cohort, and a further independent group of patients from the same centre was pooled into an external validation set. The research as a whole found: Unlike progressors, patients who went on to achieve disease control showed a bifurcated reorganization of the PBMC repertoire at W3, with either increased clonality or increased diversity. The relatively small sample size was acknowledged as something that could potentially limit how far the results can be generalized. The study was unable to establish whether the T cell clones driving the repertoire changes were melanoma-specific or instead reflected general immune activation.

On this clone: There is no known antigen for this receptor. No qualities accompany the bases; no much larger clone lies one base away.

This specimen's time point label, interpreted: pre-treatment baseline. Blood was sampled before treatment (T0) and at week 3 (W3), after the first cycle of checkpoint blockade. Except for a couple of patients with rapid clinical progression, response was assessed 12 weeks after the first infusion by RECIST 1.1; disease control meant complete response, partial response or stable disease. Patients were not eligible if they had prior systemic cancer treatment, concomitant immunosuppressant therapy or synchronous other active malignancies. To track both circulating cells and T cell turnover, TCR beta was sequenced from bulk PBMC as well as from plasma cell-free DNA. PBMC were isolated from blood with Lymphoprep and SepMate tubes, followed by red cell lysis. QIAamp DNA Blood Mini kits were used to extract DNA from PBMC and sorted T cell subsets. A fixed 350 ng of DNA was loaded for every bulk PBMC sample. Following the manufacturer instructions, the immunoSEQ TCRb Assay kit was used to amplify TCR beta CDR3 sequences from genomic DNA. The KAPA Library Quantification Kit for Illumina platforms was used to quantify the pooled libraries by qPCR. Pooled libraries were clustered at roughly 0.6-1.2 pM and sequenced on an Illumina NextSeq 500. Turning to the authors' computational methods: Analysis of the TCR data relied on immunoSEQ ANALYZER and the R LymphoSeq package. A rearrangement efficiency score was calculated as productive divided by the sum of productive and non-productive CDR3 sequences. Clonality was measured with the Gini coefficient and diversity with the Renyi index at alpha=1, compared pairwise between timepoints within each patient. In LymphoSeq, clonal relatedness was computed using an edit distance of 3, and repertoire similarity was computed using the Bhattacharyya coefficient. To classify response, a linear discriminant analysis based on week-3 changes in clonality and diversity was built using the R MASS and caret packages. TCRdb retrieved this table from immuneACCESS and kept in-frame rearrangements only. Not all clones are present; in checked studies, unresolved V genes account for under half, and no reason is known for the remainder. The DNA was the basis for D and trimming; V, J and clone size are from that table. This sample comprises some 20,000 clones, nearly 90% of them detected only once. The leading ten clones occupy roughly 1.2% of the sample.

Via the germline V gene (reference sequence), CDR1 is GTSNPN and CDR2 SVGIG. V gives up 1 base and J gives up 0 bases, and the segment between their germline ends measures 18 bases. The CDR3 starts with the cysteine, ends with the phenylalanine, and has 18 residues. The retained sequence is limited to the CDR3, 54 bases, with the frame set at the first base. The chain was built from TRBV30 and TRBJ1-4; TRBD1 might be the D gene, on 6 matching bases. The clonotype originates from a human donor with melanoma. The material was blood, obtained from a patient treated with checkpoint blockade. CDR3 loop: CAWSGRTGLFSTNEKLFF. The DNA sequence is TGTGCCTGGAGTGGGCGAACAGGGCTCTTTTCAACTAATGAAAAACTGTTTTTT.